Listed here are 17 T cell receptor beta chains from one sample, sequenced in a study of blood T cell repertoires in COVID-19 (dated by TCRdb to 2020 to 2021). Libraries came from the immunoSEQ multiplex PCR assay. TCRdb provides this immuneACCESS table in a form limited to in-frame rearrangements. Some clones are lacking; in checked studies, under half of them reflect an unresolved V gene, and why the rest are absent is not known. For this sample there are 250,000 to 400,000 clones; 85% appear just once. Approximately 1.9% of the sample goes to the ten largest clones. Sequences were obtained from PBMCs or T cells enriched from blood (not recorded which). The source is a woman aged 25 to 39 who had been exposed to COVID-19.

The V call is TRBV19, the J call TRBJ1-5, with D possibly TRBD1 on 5 matching bases. Germline CDR1 reads LNHDA; CDR2 reads SQIVND (reference sequence). V lost 3 bases, J lost 5 bases, and 5 bases lay in between. This CDR3 region has 12 residues. CDR3 in amino acids: CASSIRDQPQHF. CDR3 nucleotide sequence: TGTGCCAGTAGTATCAGGGATCAGCCCCAGCATTTT.

The chain links TRBV5-6 to TRBJ1-1; D gene unclear. CDR1 SGHDT and CDR2 YYEEEE come from the germline V gene. The ends were cut back, 3 bases at V and 5 bases at J, with 11 bases in the middle. The CDR3 has 13 amino acids. CDR3 in DNA: TGTGCCAGCAGCTCCCAGGTATGGACTGAAGCTTTCTTT. Translation: CASSSQVWTEAFF.

The chain joins TRBV28 to TRBJ2-7; D might be TRBD1 (5 bases). V lost 6 bases and J 3 bases, leaving 15 bases between the germline ends. Per the germline V gene, CDR1 is MDHEN and CDR2 is SYDVKM. The length of the CDR3 is 14 residues. CDR3 DNA: TGTGCCAGCAGCAAAGACAGATACCTCTACGAGCAGTACTTC. Amino acid sequence: CASSKDRYLYEQYF.

The gene calls are TRBV10-1 and TRBJ2-7, with D possibly matching TRBD2 (6 bases). Trimming removed 2 bases from V and 3 bases from J, with 11 bases in between. CDR1 is WNHNN and CDR2 is SYGVQD in the germline V gene (reference sequence). This CDR3 comprises 14 residues. CDR3 coding DNA: TGCGCCAGCAGTGAGAGGAGGGACCGCTACGAGCAGTACTTC. This translates into CASSERRDRYEQYF.

The rearrangement joins TRBV28 to TRBJ2-3; a weak D match, TRBD1 (5 bases). Germline V gene sequence: CDR1 MDHEN, CDR2 SYDVKM. V was clipped by 5 bases and J by 7 bases, with 19 bases between them. The CDR3 runs 15 residues. The CDR3 spells CASSQRAGKGNTQYF. CDR3 nucleotides: TGTGCCAGCAGTCAAAGGGCAGGGAAGGGGAATACGCAGTATTTT.

The chain links TRBV30 to TRBJ1-5; D is ambiguous. Trimming cost V 0 bases and J 4 bases, with 10 bases left between them. Germline V gene data show CDR1 as GTSNPN and CDR2 as SVGIG (reference sequence). CDR3 length: 14 residues. The CDR3 DNA is TGTGCCTGGAGTGTACTATCGGAAAATCAGCCCCAGCATTTT. Protein product: CAWSVLSENQPQHF. Based on the CDR3 plus reference TRBV30 and TRBJ1-5, the full variable domain is SQTIHQWPATLVQPVGSPLSLECTVEGTSNPNLYWYRQAAGRGLQLLFYSVGIGQISSEVPQNLSASRPQDRQFILSSKKLLLSDSGFYLCAWSVLSENQPQHFGDGTRLSIL.

This chain uses TRBV21-1 with TRBJ2-1; the D segment call TRBD2 is taken from the table without a DNA check. TRBV21-1 is termed a pseudogene. CDR3 size: 15 residues. The chain's CDR3 is CASSKLAGGNNEQFF. The DNA for the CDR3 is TGTGCCAGCAGCAAATTAGCGGGAGGTAACAATGAGCAGTTCTTC.

Only one count was recorded for this clone. The DNA for the CDR3 is TGCGCCAGCAGCAGCGGGGGCGGGACGGATACGCAGTATTTT. Protein product: CASSSGGGTDTQYF. This rearrangement joins TRBV5-1 to TRBJ2-3, with 8 bases matching TRBD2. Per the germline V gene, CDR1 is SGHRS and CDR2 is YFSETQ. This CDR3 region has 14 residues. J lost 6 bases, V lost 4 bases, and 7 bases had no gene match.

The genes are TRBV2 and TRBJ1-1; D unresolved. The germline V gene encodes CDR1 SNHLY and CDR2 FYNNEI. V lost 3 bases and J lost 8, with 7 bases in between. The CDR3 length is 11 residues. The CDR3 loop reads CASSDLAEAFF. The CDR3 DNA reads as TGTGCCAGCAGTGACCTAGCAGAAGCTTTCTTT.

This clone was seen repeatedly, ten times or more. The chain employs TRBV2 and TRBJ1-2; possible D gene TRBD1, 5 bases. This CDR3 is 16 amino acids long. Germline CDR1 reads SNHLY; CDR2 reads FYNNEI. CDR3 in DNA: TGTGCTAAAAGCCCTCTCGGGCAGGGATTTACCTATGGCTACACCTTC. Protein sequence: CAKSPLGQGFTYGYTF.

V gene TRBV9 combines with J gene TRBJ2-7; 7 bases align to TRBD1. The V gene's germline CDR1 is SGDLS and CDR2 YYNGEE. The CDR3 has 15 residues. V was clipped by 3 bases and J by 2 bases; unmatched bases: 8. CDR3 in amino acids: CASSEGNRGAYEQYF. In DNA form, the CDR3 reads TGTGCCAGCAGCGAGGGAAACAGGGGAGCCTACGAGCAGTACTTC.

The rearrangement uses TRBV10-1 and TRBJ2-3; D is perhaps TRBD1 (8 bases). CDR1 and CDR2 from the germline V gene are WNHNN and SYGVQD (reference sequence). The V and J ends lost 8 bases and 9 bases respectively, with 21 bases between them. This CDR3 region has 14 residues. As DNA, the CDR3 is TGCGCCAGCCAAGCGGGACAGGCCTCCCGGACGCAGTATTTT. Its protein product is CASQAGQASRTQYF.

This chain links TRBV10-2 with TRBJ1-1, with 7 nucleotides matching TRBD1. Germline V gene data show CDR1 as WSHSY and CDR2 as SAAADI. V lost 0 bases, J lost 5 bases, and 12 bases stayed unmatched. This CDR3 spans 17 amino acids. CDR3 protein: CASSESRATDRTTEAFF. CDR3 bases: TGCGCCAGCAGTGAGTCCAGGGCAACGGACAGGACGACTGAAGCTTTCTTT.

The J gene is TRBJ1-1, the V gene TRBV28, with 8 bases matching TRBD1. CDR1 and CDR2 from the germline V gene are MDHEN and SYDVKM. The junction had 6 bases not matched to a gene; V was cut back by 6 bases and J by 6 bases. The CDR3 is 13 amino acids. CDR3: CASRGQGRSEAFF. The CDR3 DNA follows: TGTGCCAGCAGAGGACAGGGAAGGTCTGAAGCTTTCTTT.

The chain has TRBV4-1 and TRBJ2-3; D may be TRBD2 (5 bases). The V gene lost 0 bases and the J gene lost 2 bases, with 12 bases spanning the gap. The CDR3 spans 16 residues. From germline, CDR1 is MGHRA and CDR2 YSYEKL. Here the CDR3 reads CASSQEVRVSTDTQYF. CDR3 DNA: TGCGCCAGCAGCCAAGAGGTGCGGGTATCCACAGATACGCAGTATTTT.

This rearrangement joins TRBV5-1 to TRBJ2-7; TRBD2 matches at 9 bases. There are 16 residues in the CDR3. From germline, CDR1 is SGHRS and CDR2 YFSETQ. The V gene end was trimmed by 4 bases and the J gene end by 3 bases; junction bases not matched to a gene: 11. CDR3 amino acids: CASSLGAAGGVYEQYF. Written as DNA, the CDR3 is TGCGCCAGCAGCCTGGGCGCAGCGGGAGGTGTCTACGAGCAGTACTTC.

V is TRBV6-5 and J is TRBJ1-1, with no clear D. Germline-derived CDR1 and CDR2 are MNHEY and SVGAGI. Trimming removed 6 bases from V and 7 bases from J, with 21 bases in between. The CDR3 runs 15 residues. The CDR3 sequence is CASSASAAADFEAFF. Here the CDR3 DNA reads TGTGCCAGCAGCGCGTCGGCGGCAGCCGATTTTGAAGCTTTCTTT.